Below are 25 T cell receptor beta chains sequenced from a single sample in a study of Ad26.COV2.S vaccination and SARS-CoV-2 variants. Produced via immunoSEQ multiplex PCR; TCRdb's table is partial and in-frame only. The data hold 400,000 to 500,000 clones, with 89% observed a single time. Indicated treatment: roughly 18 received Ad26.COV2.S at low or high dose, single or two shots; roughly five received placebo; per-sample allocation not given. Sampling occurred on day 63 after the first vaccine or placebo injection. The input for sequencing was peripheral blood, taken in a trial of Ad26.COV2.S vaccine versus placebo. All receptors derive from a person between 18 and 60 years old who received the Ad26.COV2.S COVID-19 vaccine or a placebo.

V gene TRBV4-3 combines with J gene TRBJ1-6; D possibly corresponds to TRBD1 (5 bases). This CDR3 has 16 residues. Trimming removed 1 base at V and 1 base at J, with 8 bases between. Germline V CDR1 and CDR2: LGHNA, YSLEER. CDR3 loop: CASSQGGESYNSPLHF. CDR3 in DNA: TGCGCCAGCAGCCAAGGAGGGGAGTCCTATAATTCACCCCTCCACTTT.

V gene TRBV18 combines with J gene TRBJ2-7; D is tentatively TRBD1 or TRBD2 (6 bases each). The germline CDR1 and CDR2 sequences are KGHSH and LQKENI. Deletions cut 2 bases from V and 5 bases from J, with 13 bases between. This CDR3 has 14 residues. The CDR3 bases are TGTGCCAGCTCACCAAGGGGGGCGCGGAACGAGCAGTACTTC. Protein sequence: CASSPRGARNEQYF.

This sequence joins TRBV5-1 and TRBJ2-1, with D perhaps TRBD2 (6 bases). The length of the CDR3 is 14 residues. Between the trimmed V and J ends, which lost 6 bases and 7 bases, there was a span of 17 bases. Germline lookup yields CDR1 SGHRS and CDR2 YFSETQ. The CDR3 DNA sequence: TGCGCCAGCAACCCCGGAGGGCCCCGGAATGAGCAGTTCTTC. Translation: CASNPGGPRNEQFF.

V gene TRBV5-1 combines with J gene TRBJ1-2; a possible D gene is TRBD1 (6 bases). This CDR3 contains 13 residues. V shed 4 bases and J shed 7 bases, with 14 bases lying between them. Germline CDR1 is SGHRS and CDR2 is YFSETQ. The CDR3 bases are TGCGCCAGCAGCGGGCAGGGGACGGGTGGCTACACCTTC. This encodes CASSGQGTGGYTF.

As to this clone: At the DNA level, this CDR3 is encoded by other sequences in the same sample as well. The V gene is TRBV28, the J gene TRBJ2-7, with TRBD2 matching 8 bases. From germline, CDR1 is MDHEN and CDR2 SYDVKM. The ends lost 4 bases at V and 2 bases at J; junction bases unmatched: 4. This CDR3 comprises 14 residues. The CDR3 DNA reads TGTGCCAGCAGTTGGAGCGGGGGTCCCTACGAGCAGTACTTC. Translating it yields CASSWSGGPYEQYF.

The CDR3 loop reads CASSPRRGGWETQYF. The DNA of the CDR3 is TGTGCCAGCTCACCACGGCGAGGGGGCTGGGAGACCCAGTACTTC. V usage is TRBV18 and J usage is TRBJ2-5, with 7 bases that match TRBD1. The CDR3 sequence is 15 residues long. After removal of 1 base from V and 5 bases from J, the junction contained 7 bases not matched to a gene. The germline gives CDR1 KGHSH, CDR2 LQKENI.

This clone was seen only a few times. V gene TRBV11-1 combines with J gene TRBJ2-5; D assignment may be TRBD1 or TRBD2 (6 bases each). The CDR3 loop spans 14 amino acids. The V gene lost 5 bases and the J gene lost 5 bases, with 15 bases spanning the gap. Germline-derived CDR1 and CDR2 are SGHAT and FQDESV (reference sequence). The CDR3 sequence: CASSHGGPGETQYF. CDR3 coding DNA: TGTGCCAGCAGCCACGGGGGCCCGGGGGAGACCCAGTACTTC.

The V call is TRBV7-9, the J call TRBJ1-4; 7 positions match TRBD1. Germline CDR1 and CDR2: SEHNR and FQNEAQ (reference sequence). V shed 3 bases, J shed 10 bases, and the junction held 14 bases outside the gene matches. The CDR3 runs 16 residues. The CDR3 here is CASSFNIRGTEGKLFF. The CDR3 DNA reads TGTGCCAGCAGCTTTAATATTCGGGGGACAGAAGGAAAACTGTTTTTT.

CDR3 DNA sequence: TGTGCCAGCAGCCCGGACTTCACAGATACGCAGTATTTT. Encoded protein: CASSPDFTDTQYF. V and J are TRBV2 and TRBJ2-3; a weak D match, TRBD2 (5 bases). This CDR3 contains 13 residues. CDR1 is SNHLY and CDR2 is FYNNEI in the germline V gene. Trimming left V 6 bases short and J 2 bases short, with 9 bases between.

The V and J genes are TRBV10-2 and TRBJ2-1, with TRBD1 identical over 7 bases. This CDR3 has 15 amino acids. Per the germline V gene, CDR1 is WSHSY and CDR2 is SAAADI. Unmatched junction bases numbered 5, after V lost 2 bases and J lost 4 bases. As DNA, the CDR3 is TGCGCCAGCAGTGAGATTCCAGGGGGATACAATGAGCAGTTCTTC. Translated: CASSEIPGGYNEQFF.

This sequence joins TRBV5-1 and TRBJ1-2; D unclear. The CDR3 loop spans 15 amino acids. V lost 0 bases to trimming and J lost 4 bases, with 13 bases between them. Germline lookup yields CDR1 SGHRS and CDR2 YFSETQ. CDR3 sequence reads: CASSLAGREGYGYTF. The CDR3 nucleotides are TGCGCCAGCAGCTTGGCGGGGAGAGAGGGCTATGGCTACACCTTC.

This chain links TRBV5-1 with TRBJ2-1; 7 bases line up with TRBD1. The CDR3 covers 15 residues. Per germline, CDR1 SGHRS and CDR2 YFSETQ. J was trimmed by 6 bases and V by 3 bases; bases with no gene match: 9. CDR3 DNA: TGCGCCAGCAGCTCAGGGGGTTTTACCGGCAATGAGCAGTTCTTC. This gives the protein CASSSGGFTGNEQFF.

This clone occurred once. This chain joins TRBV5-1 and TRBJ2-5, with unresolved D. Germline CDR1 is SGHRS and CDR2 is YFSETQ. The CDR3 runs 14 residues. The germline V and J ends were trimmed by 0 bases and 2 bases, with 8 bases remaining between them. This CDR3 is CASSLDFRQETQYF. The CDR3, as DNA: TGCGCCAGCAGCTTGGACTTTCGGCAAGAGACCCAGTACTTC.

The chain employs TRBV19 and TRBJ1-2; D unresolved. The V end was cut by 4 bases, the J end by 3 bases, with 9 bases between. This CDR3 has 13 residues. Germline CDR1 is LNHDA and CDR2 is SQIVND (reference sequence). The CDR3 coding sequence is TGTGCCAGTAGTACTCAGGAGTACTATGGCTACACCTTC. The encoded protein is CASSTQEYYGYTF.

This CDR3 reads CASSVLGGGEQYV. The DNA of the CDR3 is TGTGCCAGCAGCGTCCTGGGGGGCGGAGAGCAGTACGTC. This rearrangement joins TRBV2 to TRBJ2-7; D may be TRBD1 or TRBD2 (6 bases each). The germline V gene encodes CDR1 SNHLY and CDR2 FYNNEI. Trimming cost V 6 bases and J 7 bases, with 16 bases left between them. CDR3 length equals 13 residues.

The rearrangement joins TRBV18 to TRBJ2-6, with 11 nucleotides matching TRBD1. The germline V gene has CDR1 KGHSH and CDR2 LQKENI. J was trimmed by 0 bases and V by 3 bases; bases with no gene match: 1. This CDR3 has 17 amino acids. CDR3 loop: CASSPGTGGSGANVLTF. The CDR3 nucleotides read TGTGCCAGCTCACCCGGGACAGGGGGCTCTGGGGCCAACGTCCTGACTTTC.

Comment on this clone: Other nucleotide sequences in the sample specify the same CDR3. CDR3 amino acids: CASSLEGGGYGYTF. The CDR3, as DNA: TGCGCCAGCAGCTTGGAGGGAGGGGGCTATGGCTACACCTTC. The J gene is TRBJ1-2, the V gene TRBV5-1; D is possibly TRBD1 (6 bases). Trimming removed 0 bases at V and 4 bases at J, with 10 bases between. The CDR3 is made up of 14 amino acids. Germline V gene data show CDR1 as SGHRS and CDR2 as YFSETQ.

The chain recombines TRBV20-1 with TRBJ2-5; tentative D call: TRBD2 (6 bases). Trimming stripped 5 bases from V and 5 bases from J, with 6 bases between. The CDR3 has 10 amino acids. Germline assignment: CDR1 DFQATT and CDR2 SNEGSKA (reference sequence). Written as DNA, the CDR3 is TGCAGTGCTGGGAGGGAGACCCAGTACTTC. Translation: CSAGRETQYF.

The genes are TRBV9 and TRBJ1-3; D is uncertain. The CDR3 sequence is 17 residues long. Germline lookup yields CDR1 SGDLS and CDR2 YYNGEE. V lost 3 bases and J lost 1, with 17 bases in between. The CDR3 nucleotides read TGTGCCAGCAGCGCCCAACACACGGTCTCATCTGGAAACACCATATATTTT. It is translated as CASSAQHTVSSGNTIYF.

This clone was seen a few times. The V and J genes are TRBV6-5 and TRBJ1-1; D ambiguous. This CDR3 has 15 amino acids. The V and J ends lost 0 bases and 0 bases respectively, with 8 bases between them. The germline gives CDR1 MNHEY, CDR2 SVGAGI. CDR3 amino acids: CASSYSGVMNTEAFF. The CDR3, as DNA: TGTGCCAGCAGTTACTCGGGAGTTATGAACACTGAAGCTTTCTTT.

This chain joins TRBV2 and TRBJ2-2; 7 positions agree with TRBD1. The CDR3 sequence is 14 residues long. V lost 3 bases to trimming and J lost 4 bases; unmatched junction nucleotides: 2. CDR1 is SNHLY, CDR2 FYNNEI, per germline. The CDR3 is CASSEHRGTGELFF. CDR3 nucleotides: TGTGCCAGCAGTGAGCACAGGGGCACCGGGGAGCTGTTTTTT. The full variable domain, rest sourced from reference TRBV2 and TRBJ2-2, is EPEVTQTPSHQVTQMGQEVILRCVPISNHLYFYWYRQILGQKVEFLVSFYNNEISEKSEIFDDQFSVERPDGSNFTLKIRSTKLEDSAMYFCASSEHRGTGELFFGEGSRLTVL.

J is TRBJ1-5 and V is TRBV6-2 or TRBV6-3; D ambiguous. The germline CDR1 and CDR2 sequences are MNHEY and SVGEGT. Between the trimmed V and J ends, which lost 2 bases and 0 bases, there was a span of 11 bases. The CDR3 totals 16 residues. The CDR3 region is CASSYPTAYSNQPQHF. The CDR3 bases are TGTGCCAGCAGTTACCCCACGGCATATAGCAATCAGCCCCAGCATTTT.

The chain uses TRBV5-1 and TRBJ1-4; 7 bases line up with TRBD1. Germline lookup yields CDR1 SGHRS and CDR2 YFSETQ. The trim removed 6 bases at V and 5 bases at J, leaving 7 bases unmatched. The CDR3 is made up of 14 amino acids. CDR3 loop: CASKVGQQNEKLFF. CDR3 bases: TGCGCCAGCAAAGTGGGACAGCAGAATGAAAAACTGTTTTTT.

This chain links TRBV4-3 with TRBJ1-6; D not resolved. This CDR3 region has 15 residues. CDR1 and CDR2 (germline): LGHNA, YSLEER. Trimming pared 2 bases from V and 4 bases from J, leaving 9 bases between. The CDR3 spells CASSQSEHYNSPLHF. Written as DNA, the CDR3 is TGCGCCAGCAGCCAATCAGAACATTATAATTCACCCCTCCACTTT.

The J gene is TRBJ2-7, the V gene TRBV10-3, with a tentative D call TRBD1 (5 bases). Trimming shortened V by 2 bases and J by 4 bases, and 12 bases separated the two germline ends. CDR1 is ENHRY and CDR2 is SYGVKD in the germline V gene. The length of the CDR3 is 14 residues. The CDR3 region has the DNA TGTGCCATCAGTGAGAAGGGGTGGCCTTACGAGCAGTACTTC. Protein: CAISEKGWPYEQYF.